This TCR beta chain derives from a study of T cell repertoires in cytomegalovirus infection. Study-level background: The public TCR beta signatures pointed to both CMV infection and matching HLA type.

The sample holds many counts of this clonotype. Its antigen is unidentified. Germline-derived CDR1 and CDR2 are SSHAT and FNYEAQ (reference sequence). This CDR3 has 14 residues. V was shortened by 5 bases and J by 10 bases, with 15 bases between the two germline ends. TCRdb used MiXCR to reprocess the reads, holding one entry per CDR3 protein. The data show approximately 250,000 distinct CDR3 sequences, 8% to 9.5% seen once. Findings of the study overall: Dominating the ex vivo response were TCR beta clonotypes that were CMV-specific and HLA-C-restricted.

The sequence derives from a human donor in good health (CMV status not recorded). Some clones in this sample may be carry-over from other donors' samples. The V call is TRBV7-7, the J call TRBJ1-6; the D is unclear. Sequenced input: PBMCs. CDR3 residues: CASSPEVEESPLHF. CDR3 sequence (DNA): TGTGCCAGCAGCCCGGAGGTGGAGGAATCACCCCTCCACTTT. The full variable domain, completed using reference TRBV7-7 and TRBJ1-6, is GAGVSQSPRYKVTKRGQDVTLRCDPISSHATLYWYQQALGQGPEFLTYFNYEAQPDKSGLPSDRFSAERPEGSISTLTIQRTEQRDSAMYRCASSPEVEESPLHFGNGTRLTVT.